The rows below give T cell receptor beta chains drawn from one sample of a study of STAT3 mutations in large granular lymphocyte leukemia. Libraries were prepared by immunoSEQ multiplex PCR; TCRdb keeps only in-frame clonotypes and omits some of them. The sample holds around 2,200 clones, about a fifth seen once. The sample comprised peripheral blood mononuclear cells. The receptors originated from a man aged 60 to 75 with T-cell large granular lymphocyte leukemia. Some clones in this sample may be carry-over from other donors' samples. Both conserved end residues are part of each CDR3. D genes are given only for firm matches. Clone sizes are given selectively: once, few, many, or a class where the clone is expanded.

abundance	v_gene	d_gene	j_gene	len	CDR3aa	CDR3nt
-	TRBV29-1	-	TRBJ2-3	11	CSVGWADTQYF	TGCAGCGTTGGTTGGGCAGATACGCAGTATTTT
-	TRBV7-9	-	TRBJ2-5	13	CASSLAWMETQYF	TGTGCCAGCAGCTTAGCTTGGATGGAGACCCAGTACTTC
-	TRBV18	-	TRBJ1-1	13	CASSPGVGTEAFF	TGTGCCAGCTCACCCGGGGTCGGTACTGAAGCTTTCTTT
-	TRBV7-9	-	TRBJ2-1	14	CASSSPGTPNEQFF	TGTGCCAGCAGCTCACCCGGGACACCCAATGAGCAGTTCTTC
-	TRBV5-1	-	TRBJ2-7	14	CASSHAQATYEQYF	TGCGCCAGCAGTCATGCCCAGGCGACCTACGAGCAGTACTTC
few	TRBV5-6	TRBD1	TRBJ2-7	13	CASSYRGGYEQYF	TGTGCCAGCAGCTACAGGGGCGGATACGAGCAGTACTTC
few	TRBV2	TRBD1	TRBJ1-1	15	CASSIGTGGVAEAFF	TGTGCCAGCAGTATCGGGACAGGAGGGGTAGCTGAAGCTTTCTTT
-	TRBV7-2	TRBD1	TRBJ1-5	15	CASSSGTGGFQPQHF	TGTGCCAGCAGCTCCGGGACAGGGGGCTTTCAGCCCCAGCATTTT
few	TRBV18	-	TRBJ2-5	13	CASSLTSQETQYF	TGTGCCAGCTCGCTGACTAGTCAAGAGACCCAGTACTTC
-	TRBV14	-	TRBJ2-3	13	CASNSFRADTQYF	TGTGCCAGCAATAGCTTTAGGGCAGATACGCAGTATTTT
few	TRBV9	-	TRBJ1-6	17	CASSSGRGSSYNSPLHF	TGTGCCAGCAGCTCGGGTCGGGGTAGCTCCTATAATTCACCCCTCCACTTT
-	TRBV7-9	TRBD1	TRBJ2-1	18	CASSTGVVRGPSSNEQFF	TGTGCCAGCAGCACGGGTGTGGTAAGGGGGCCCTCCAGTAATGAGCAGTTCTTC
few	TRBV15	-	TRBJ2-7	14	CATSRDLYAYEQYF	TGTGCCACCAGCAGAGATTTATACGCCTACGAGCAGTACTTC
few	TRBV11-3	-	TRBJ1-4	12	CASSDQNEKLFF	TGTGCCAGCAGCGACCAGAATGAAAAACTGTTTTTT
-	TRBV7-2	-	TRBJ2-4	13	CASSSRTTHIQYF	TGTGCCAGCAGCTCCCGGACCACCCACATTCAGTACTTC
-	TRBV4-1	TRBD2	TRBJ2-7	15	CASSQEGRGAYEQYF	TGCGCCAGCAGCCAAGAGGGCCGGGGGGCCTACGAGCAGTACTTC
few	TRBV10-3	-	TRBJ1-2	11	CAISGGYGYTF	TGTGCCATCAGTGGAGGCTATGGCTACACCTTC
-	TRBV18	-	TRBJ2-7	15	CASSPFGLSSYEQYF	TGTGCCAGCTCACCCTTTGGACTATCTTCCTACGAGCAGTACTTC
-	TRBV5-6	-	TRBJ2-7	13	CASSFMSVYEQYF	TGTGCCAGCAGCTTCATGTCGGTTTACGAGCAGTACTTC
-	TRBV1	-	TRBJ2-7	14	CTSSLSPFRYEQYF	TGCACCAGCAGCCTATCCCCATTCAGGTACGAGCAGTACTTC
-	TRBV29-1	TRBD1	TRBJ1-5	13	CSVVSGGGQPQHF	TGCAGCGTTGTTTCAGGGGGCGGTCAGCCCCAGCATTTT
-	TRBV27	-	TRBJ2-7	14	CASSPGYSSYEQYF	TGTGCCAGCTCCCCGGGGTATAGCTCCTACGAGCAGTACTTC
-	TRBV9	-	TRBJ2-3	17	CASSSPLVSGSTDTQYF	TGTGCCAGCAGCTCCCCATTAGTCAGCGGTAGCACAGATACGCAGTATTTT